This T cell receptor (beta chain) was identified in a study of blood T cells in healthy people across ages. The study, taken as a whole, reports: Estimated diversity that came from one million T cells was considered an underestimate. Donor CMV status was unknown, possibly confounding expanded clonotype changes.

This clonotype was counted between two and nine times. The antigen is not known. One end of the junction does not line up with germline, which may come from a read error. With a J-beta primer mix and a sample-barcoded 5' primer, a second PCR ran about 7 to 11 cycles. Via MiXCR, TCRdb re-called the 5' RACE reads, giving one row per CDR3 protein. The data show around 1,000,000 distinct CDR3 sequences, roughly 24% seen once. Germline CDR1 and CDR2: SNHLY and FYNNEI. This CDR3 contains 13 residues. This same sample was also taken into another study, of T cells of mothers and their children. According to that study: Donation was provided by three healthy Caucasian mothers along with their six children.

Input material: blood. The receptor comes from a girl aged 2 to 10 in good health. V gene TRBV2 combines with J gene TRBJ1-2, with a weak D call TRBD1 (6 bases). Here the CDR3 DNA reads TGTGCCAGCAGGGAAGGGACAACTTATGGCTACACCTTC. This encodes CASREGTTYGYTF.